This TCR beta chain emerged from a study of blood T cells in healthy people across ages (dated by TCRdb to the mid-2010s). About the investigation overall: In model experiments, template switching captured about one uniquely barcoded TCR beta cDNA molecule for every two T cells. Using deep sequencing normalized with unique cDNA molecular identifiers, the study measured how TCR beta repertoire diversity changes with age. Four age groups were formed from the donors: young (average approximately 15 years), middle-aged (approximately 40), aged (62) and long-lived (less than 85). To avoid experimental bias, donors of different ages were spread randomly across the sequencing lanes. Using the same blood draw, the study looked at two additional independent replicas of 1 million unique cDNA reads for two donors, one aged 18 to 30 and the other aged 80 or older.

The roughly 39 donors, aged 6 to 90 years, were systemically healthy Caucasian individuals from Russia. Each donor gave about 10 milliliters of peripheral blood, drawn into EDTA-treated Vacutainer tubes. PBMCs were isolated by Ficoll-Paque density-gradient centrifugation, with at least 7 million obtained per sample. Trizol reagent was used to extract total RNA from the PBMCs, yielding at least 6 micrograms per sample. For every donor, an aliquot of PBMCs went through flow cytometry to measure the percentages of naive CD45RAhigh/CD27high T cells. The library was prepared using 5' RACE. The second PCR ran for roughly 6 to 11 cycles and used a J-beta primer mix along with a sample-barcoded 5' primer. A template-switch 5' adaptor carrying 12 random nucleotides introduced a unique molecular identifier onto each TCR beta cDNA molecule. At least 3 million CDR3-containing paired-end reads were obtained from each sample. The Mint cDNA synthesis kit, primed by a TRBC-specific oligonucleotide, was used to synthesize first-strand cDNA from all RNA. All cDNA was treated with uracil-DNA glycosylase and then went through a first 18-cycle PCR with the universal primers M1SS and BC2_uni_R. The published analysis was carried out like this. For normalization, 1 million high-quality reads, each with a distinct molecular identifier, were randomly selected from each sample. Instead of being binned into consensus sequences, reads that shared molecular identifiers were thrown out. MiTCR, set to a Q25 quality threshold and the strictest error-elimination algorithm, was used for CDR3 identification, clonotype clustering and error correction. A nonparametric unseen species model using Euler transformation provided a lower-bound estimate of total TCR beta diversity. TCRdb reprocessing: public reads trimmed at Q25 with fastp, clones called with MiXCR, in-frame beta chains kept. Each CDR3 protein gets just one entry, which takes the most common genes and DNA from the rows behind it. The V and J calls follow TCRdb's processing rather than the paper's. This sample gives 1,800,000 or so distinct CDR3 sequences in total; about 39% of them show up just once. The ten largest account for roughly 23% of the sample.

As encoded in the germline V gene, CDR1 is LGHNA while CDR2 is YSLEER. The CDR3, from cysteine to phenylalanine, totals 16 residues. Left in the record is the CDR3 DNA by itself, 48 bases read in frame from the first base. The germline V end is reduced by 2 bases and the J end by 3 bases; junction bases left unmatched: 6. With respect to this clonotype: This receptor's antigen is unknown. Base qualities are not at hand, and no much larger clone is one base apart.

Broad study findings and their caveats: There was a strong correlation between observed TCR beta diversity and the percentage of naive T cells measured by flow cytometry. Because the CMV infection status of the donors was unknown, age-related changes in expanded clonotypes may potentially have been confounded. Estimates of total diversity based on one million sequenced T cells were considered lower bounds and underestimates. Because profiling used bulk unsorted PBMCs, naive and antigen-experienced compartments could not be compared conclusively. Compared with the aged group, more naive CD4+ T cells, fewer expanded clones and increased TCR diversity were shown by the long-lived group, suggesting age selection. Observed TCR beta diversity per million T cells fell roughly linearly with age, and a significant reduction was already apparent by age about 38.

This receptor was taken from a human donor in good health. Sequenced input: blood. The rearranged chain carries TRBV4-3 and TRBJ2-1, with TRBD2 identical over 8 junction bases. The CDR3 loop reads CASSQRSGGHYNEQFF. The DNA is TGCGCCAGCAGCCAAAGGAGCGGGGGCCACTACAATGAGCAGTTCTTC.